The sequence of this TCR beta chain was determined in a study of cytomegalovirus exposure and HLA in healthy donors. CDR1 and CDR2 from the germline V gene are SNHLY and FYNNEI. V was shortened by 5 bases and J by 2 bases, with 4 bases between the two germline ends. There are 11 residues in the CDR3. With 60 Vbeta and 13 Jbeta primers, the PCR was carried out. Here immunoSEQ multiplex PCR was the method, and the copy in TCRdb shows in-frame clones only, minus some. The sample totals about 64,000 clones; its top ten clones hold approximately 4%. Points from the study as a whole: TCR beta V- and J-gene trimming, according to a later analysis, was linked to a missense DCLRE1C variant. In a later analysis, around 18,000 TCR beta sequences were associated with HLA alleles at 0.05 false discovery rate.

Comments on this clone: Its antigen is still unknown.

The chain carries TRBV2 and TRBJ2-7, with unresolved D. The material sequenced was PBMCs. The sequence came from a woman aged 18-29 years in good health and CMV-seronegative. In DNA form, the CDR3 reads TGTGCCAGCAGTCCCACCTACGAGCAGTACTTC. Amino acid sequence: CASSPTYEQYF. The whole variable domain, remainder taken from reference TRBV2 and TRBJ2-7, is EPEVTQTPSHQVTQMGQEVILRCVPISNHLYFYWYRQILGQKVEFLVSFYNNEISEKSEIFDDQFSVERPDGSNFTLKIRSTKLEDSAMYFCASSPTYEQYFGPGTRLTVT.